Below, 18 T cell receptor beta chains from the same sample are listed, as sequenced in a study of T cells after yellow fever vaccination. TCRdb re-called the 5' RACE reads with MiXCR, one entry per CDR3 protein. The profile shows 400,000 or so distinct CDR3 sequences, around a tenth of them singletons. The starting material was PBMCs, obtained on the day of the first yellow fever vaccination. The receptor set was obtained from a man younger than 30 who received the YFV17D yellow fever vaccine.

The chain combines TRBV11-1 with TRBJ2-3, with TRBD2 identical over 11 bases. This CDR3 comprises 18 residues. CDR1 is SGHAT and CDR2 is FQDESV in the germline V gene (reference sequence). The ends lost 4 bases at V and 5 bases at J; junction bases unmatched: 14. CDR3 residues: CASSWRSGLAAKKDTQYF. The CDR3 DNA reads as TGTGCCAGCAGCTGGCGTTCGGGACTAGCGGCGAAAAAAGATACGCAGTATTTT.

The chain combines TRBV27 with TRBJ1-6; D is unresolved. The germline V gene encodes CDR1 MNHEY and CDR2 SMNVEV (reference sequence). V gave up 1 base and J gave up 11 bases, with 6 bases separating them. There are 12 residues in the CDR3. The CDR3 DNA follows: TGTGCCAGCAGTTTATTATCGGCACCCCTCCACTTT. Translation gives CASSLLSAPLHF.

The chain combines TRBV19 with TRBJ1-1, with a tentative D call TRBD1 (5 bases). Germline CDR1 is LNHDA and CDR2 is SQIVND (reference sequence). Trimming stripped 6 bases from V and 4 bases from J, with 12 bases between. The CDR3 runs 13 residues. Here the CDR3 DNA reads TGTGCCAGTAGGTGGGGCGGAGTCACTGAAGCTTTCTTT. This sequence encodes CASRWGGVTEAFF.

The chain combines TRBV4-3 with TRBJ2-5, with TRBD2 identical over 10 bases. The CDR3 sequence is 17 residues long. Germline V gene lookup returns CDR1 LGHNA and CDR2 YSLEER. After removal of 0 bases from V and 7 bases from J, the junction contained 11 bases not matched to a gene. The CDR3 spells CASSQDPLAGAAGTQYF. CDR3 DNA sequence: TGCGCCAGCAGCCAAGATCCCCTAGCGGGGGCGGCAGGGACCCAGTACTTC.

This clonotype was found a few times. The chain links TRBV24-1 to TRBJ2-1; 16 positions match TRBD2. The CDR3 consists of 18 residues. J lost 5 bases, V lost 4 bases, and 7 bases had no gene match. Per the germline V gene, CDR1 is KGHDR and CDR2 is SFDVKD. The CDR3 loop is CATSDSGLAGGSNNEQFF. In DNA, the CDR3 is TGTGCCACCAGTGACTCGGGACTAGCGGGGGGGTCTAACAATGAGCAGTTCTTC.

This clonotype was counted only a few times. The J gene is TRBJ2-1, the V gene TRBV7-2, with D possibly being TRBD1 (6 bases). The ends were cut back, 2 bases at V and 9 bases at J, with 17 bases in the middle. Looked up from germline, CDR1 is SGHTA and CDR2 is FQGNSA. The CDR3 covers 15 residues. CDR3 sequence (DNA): TGTGCCAGCAGCTTAATACAGGGCCCCGCATTTGAGCAGTTCTTC. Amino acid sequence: CASSLIQGPAFEQFF.

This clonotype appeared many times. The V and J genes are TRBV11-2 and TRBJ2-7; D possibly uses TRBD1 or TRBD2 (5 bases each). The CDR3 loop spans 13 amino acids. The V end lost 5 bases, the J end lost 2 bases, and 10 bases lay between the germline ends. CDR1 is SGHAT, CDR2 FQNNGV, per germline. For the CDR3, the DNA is TGTGCCAGCAGCCAGGGACGGCCCTACGAGCAGTACTTC. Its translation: CASSQGRPYEQYF.

CDR3 region: CASSQEGLGGGLYEQYF. Written as DNA, the CDR3 is TGCGCCAGCAGCCAAGAGGGGTTGGGCGGGGGTCTCTACGAGCAGTACTTC. The J gene is TRBJ2-7, the V gene TRBV4-3; TRBD2 aligns across 7 bases. Germline V gene lookup returns CDR1 LGHNA and CDR2 YSLEER. The CDR3 length is 17 residues. The junction had 11 bases not matched to a gene; V was cut back by 0 bases and J by 3 bases.

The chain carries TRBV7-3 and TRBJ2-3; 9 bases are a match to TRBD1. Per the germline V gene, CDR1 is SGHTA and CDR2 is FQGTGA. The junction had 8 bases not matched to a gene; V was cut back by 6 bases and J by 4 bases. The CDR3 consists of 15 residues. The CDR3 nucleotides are TGTGCCAGCAGTCCGGGGGACAGGGCGGCAGATACGCAGTATTTT. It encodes CASSPGDRAADTQYF.

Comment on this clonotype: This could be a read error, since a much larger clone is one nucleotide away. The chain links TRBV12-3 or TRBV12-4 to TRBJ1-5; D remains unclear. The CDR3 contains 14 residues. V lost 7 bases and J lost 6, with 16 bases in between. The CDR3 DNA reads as TGTGCCAGCACCATGGGGTGGGCTAGTCAGCCCCAGCATTTT. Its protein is CASTMGWASQPQHF.

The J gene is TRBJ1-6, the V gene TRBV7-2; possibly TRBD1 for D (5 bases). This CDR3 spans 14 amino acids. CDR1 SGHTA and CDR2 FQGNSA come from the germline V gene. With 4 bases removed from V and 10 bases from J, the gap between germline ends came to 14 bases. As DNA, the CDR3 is TGTGCCAGCAGCTCCCTTGCTGGGGGGTCACCCCTCCACTTT. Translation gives CASSSLAGGSPLHF.

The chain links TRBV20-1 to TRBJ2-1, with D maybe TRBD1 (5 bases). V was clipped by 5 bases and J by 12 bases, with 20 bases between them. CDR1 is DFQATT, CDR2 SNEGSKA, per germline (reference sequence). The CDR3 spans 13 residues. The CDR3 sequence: CSAPRAGFFGQFF. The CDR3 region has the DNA TGCAGTGCTCCCAGGGCAGGGTTCTTTGGGCAGTTCTTC.

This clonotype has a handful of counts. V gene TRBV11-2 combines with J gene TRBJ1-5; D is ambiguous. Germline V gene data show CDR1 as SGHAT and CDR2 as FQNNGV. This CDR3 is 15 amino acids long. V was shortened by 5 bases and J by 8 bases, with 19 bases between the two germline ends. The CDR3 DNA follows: TGTGCCAGCAGCCCACCCCGAGAGGGCGGGAAGCCCCAGCATTTT. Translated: CASSPPREGGKPQHF.

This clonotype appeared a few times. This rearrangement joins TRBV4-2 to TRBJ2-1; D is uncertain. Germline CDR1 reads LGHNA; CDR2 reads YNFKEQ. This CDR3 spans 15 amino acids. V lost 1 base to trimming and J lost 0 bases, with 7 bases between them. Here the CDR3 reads CASSQGESSYNEQFF. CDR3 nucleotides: TGTGCCAGCAGCCAAGGGGAAAGCTCCTACAATGAGCAGTTCTTC.

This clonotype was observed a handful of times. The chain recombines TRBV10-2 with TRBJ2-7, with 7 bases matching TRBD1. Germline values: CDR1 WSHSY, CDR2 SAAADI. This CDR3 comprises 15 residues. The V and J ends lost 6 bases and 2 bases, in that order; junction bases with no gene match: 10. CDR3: CASSRDRVGAYEQYF. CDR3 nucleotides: TGCGCCAGCAGCCGAGACAGGGTTGGCGCCTACGAGCAGTACTTC.

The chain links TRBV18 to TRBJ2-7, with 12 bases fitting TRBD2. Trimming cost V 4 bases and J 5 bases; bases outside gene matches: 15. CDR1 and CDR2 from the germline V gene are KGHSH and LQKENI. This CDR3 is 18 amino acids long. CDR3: CASSRTALRLAGVNEQYF. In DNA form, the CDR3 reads TGTGCCAGCTCACGGACCGCACTTCGACTAGCGGGGGTAAACGAGCAGTACTTC.

CDR3 sequence: CASRRTGESETQYF. As DNA, the CDR3 is TGTGCCAGCAGACGGACAGGGGAAAGTGAGACCCAGTACTTC. The chain links TRBV12-3 or TRBV12-4 to TRBJ2-5; 9 nucleotides line up with TRBD1. CDR3 size: 14 residues. After removal of 6 bases from V and 5 bases from J, the junction contained 7 bases not matched to a gene.

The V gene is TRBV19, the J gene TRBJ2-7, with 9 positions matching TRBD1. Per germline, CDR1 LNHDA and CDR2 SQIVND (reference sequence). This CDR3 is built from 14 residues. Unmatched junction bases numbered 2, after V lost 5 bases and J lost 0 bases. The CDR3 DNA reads TGTGCCAGTAGTCGGACAGGGGACTCCTACGAGCAGTACTTC. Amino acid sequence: CASSRTGDSYEQYF.